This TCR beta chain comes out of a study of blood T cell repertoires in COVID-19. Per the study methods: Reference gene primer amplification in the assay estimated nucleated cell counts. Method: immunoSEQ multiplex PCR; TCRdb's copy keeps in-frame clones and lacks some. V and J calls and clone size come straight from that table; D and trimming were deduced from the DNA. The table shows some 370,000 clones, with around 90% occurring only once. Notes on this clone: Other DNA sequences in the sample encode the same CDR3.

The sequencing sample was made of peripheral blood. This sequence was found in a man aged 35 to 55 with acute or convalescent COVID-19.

The CDR3 DNA follows: TGTGCCAGCAGTCTAAAAACAGGGTACGAGCAGTACTTC. Translated: CASSLKTGYEQYF. The rearrangement links TRBV27 to TRBJ2-7; weak D call: TRBD1 (6 bases). Germline loops: CDR1 MNHEY, CDR2 SMNVEV (reference sequence). With 5 bases removed from V and 4 bases from J, the gap between germline ends came to 12 bases. CDR3 length equals 13 residues.